What follows are 31 T cell receptor beta chains derived from one specimen sequenced in a study of blood T cells in healthy people across ages. Alongside a J-beta primer mix, a sample-barcoded 5' primer served in a second PCR lasting about 6 to 11 cycles. Using its own MiXCR run on the 5' RACE reads, TCRdb lists one record per CDR3 protein. The top ten clones hold under 20% of a sample with some 1 million distinct CDR3 sequences, 35% to 55% of them seen once. Sequencing was carried out using blood. These receptor sequences come from a woman in her sixties or seventies in good health.

CDR3 DNA sequence: TGTGCCAGCAGTGAATTAGGAGGGACAGGGGACAATGAGCAGTTCTTC. This codes for CASSELGGTGDNEQFF. V usage is TRBV25-1 and J usage is TRBJ2-1, with 10 bases lining up with TRBD1. CDR1 is MGHDK, CDR2 SYGVNS, per germline. The ends lost 1 base at V and 5 bases at J; junction bases unmatched: 5. The CDR3 loop spans 16 amino acids.

This clonotype was seen only a few times. The chain uses TRBV5-1 and TRBJ2-7, with D perhaps TRBD1 (5 bases). Germline V gives CDR1 SGHRS, CDR2 YFSETQ. The CDR3 is made up of 14 amino acids. Between the trimmed V and J ends, which lost 5 bases and 0 bases, there was a span of 12 bases. CDR3 protein: CASRGAGSSYEQYF. CDR3 coding DNA: TGCGCCAGCAGAGGGGCAGGGTCCTCCTACGAGCAGTACTTC.

This clonotype occurred once. This chain connects TRBV3-1 to TRBJ2-5, with D hard to call. CDR1 LGHDT and CDR2 YNNKEL come from the germline V gene (reference sequence). The CDR3 spans 13 residues. The V and J ends lost 5 bases and 5 bases respectively, with 12 bases between them. The CDR3 DNA follows: TGTGCCAGCAGCGCCTCAATTGAGGAGACCCAGTACTTC. It is translated as CASSASIEETQYF.

The chain couples TRBV12-3 or TRBV12-4 to TRBJ2-7; D possibly corresponds to TRBD1 (5 bases). Trimming stripped 7 bases from V and 4 bases from J, with 17 bases between. This CDR3 has 14 residues. The CDR3 loop reads CASNLSGFSYEQYF. CDR3 coding DNA: TGTGCCAGCAACCTCTCAGGGTTCTCTTACGAGCAGTACTTC.

This chain links TRBV7-8 with TRBJ1-2, with D maybe TRBD1 (5 bases). V was pared by 5 bases and J by 0 bases, with 13 bases between. The CDR3 covers 15 residues. Germline V lookup: CDR1 SGHVS, CDR2 FQNEAQ. The CDR3 here is CASSPRDGPNYGYTF. The CDR3, as DNA: TGTGCCAGCAGCCCCCGGGACGGACCTAACTATGGCTACACCTTC. Filled out from reference TRBV7-8 and TRBJ1-2, the complete variable domain reads GAGVSQSPRYKVAKRGQDVALRCDPISGHVSLFWYQQALGQGPEFLTYFQNEAQLDKSGLPSDRFFAERPEGSVSTLKIQRTQQEDSAVYLCASSPRDGPNYGYTFGSGTRLTVV.

This clonotype was counted between two and nine times. The chain carries TRBV25-1 and TRBJ1-4; D possibly corresponds to TRBD1 (5 bases). V lost 7 bases and J lost 4, with 7 bases in between. CDR3 length: 12 amino acids. Germline V gene data show CDR1 as MGHDK and CDR2 as SYGVNS. This CDR3 is CASTGGNEKLFF. Here the CDR3 DNA reads TGTGCCAGCACGGGGGGTAATGAAAAACTGTTTTTT.

Only a few counts were recorded for this clonotype. V and J are TRBV25-1 and TRBJ2-5; tentative D call: TRBD2 (6 bases). The length of the CDR3 is 14 residues. CDR1 is MGHDK, CDR2 SYGVNS, per germline. The V end was cut by 5 bases, the J end by 1 base, with 11 bases between. DNA of the CDR3: TGTGCCAGCAGTATGCCCGGGAGCCAAGAGACCCAGTACTTC. It yields the protein CASSMPGSQETQYF.

This clonotype has only a few counts. The chain recombines TRBV9 with TRBJ2-1; a weak D match, TRBD1 (6 bases). Germline loops: CDR1 SGDLS, CDR2 YYNGEE. The CDR3 consists of 15 residues. Deletions cut 3 bases from V and 6 bases from J, with 16 bases between. CDR3: CASSAKGGGINEQFF. As DNA, the CDR3 is TGTGCCAGCAGCGCCAAGGGTGGGGGCATCAATGAGCAGTTCTTC.

This clonotype was observed a handful of times. This chain connects TRBV6-6 to TRBJ2-3; 10 bases line up with TRBD1. The CDR3 has 16 amino acids. Germline loops: CDR1 MNHNY, CDR2 SVGAGI (reference sequence). J was trimmed by 6 bases and V by 5 bases; bases with no gene match: 11. As DNA, the CDR3 is TGTGCCAGCAGTCCCGCCACCGGGACAGGGGAGGATACGCAGTATTTT. Amino acid sequence: CASSPATGTGEDTQYF.

This clonotype was recorded a few times. The J gene is TRBJ2-7, the V gene TRBV5-6; D is perhaps TRBD1 or TRBD2 (5 bases each). The CDR3 contains 15 residues. The V and J ends lost 5 bases and 4 bases respectively, with 19 bases between them. CDR1 and CDR2 (germline): SGHDT, YYEEEE. This CDR3 reads CASRGAGAGKYEQYF. DNA for the CDR3: TGTGCCAGCAGGGGCGCGGGCGCAGGGAAGTACGAGCAGTACTTC.

The chain joins TRBV27 to TRBJ2-4, with 10 positions matching TRBD2. Germline V gene lookup returns CDR1 MNHEY and CDR2 SMNVEV (reference sequence). V lost 8 bases, J lost 0 bases, and 13 bases stayed unmatched. This CDR3 comprises 18 residues. The CDR3 spells CASGLSGRRGLAKNIQYF. The CDR3 bases are TGTGCCAGCGGTCTTAGCGGGAGGAGGGGATTAGCCAAAAACATTCAGTACTTC.

This clonotype was counted between two and nine times. CDR3 amino acids: CASSLALRDSPTDTQYF. Written as DNA, the CDR3 is TGTGCCAGCAGCTTAGCGCTACGGGACAGCCCCACAGATACGCAGTATTTT. The chain links TRBV7-2 to TRBJ2-3; 7 bases fit TRBD1. After removal of 0 bases from V and 2 bases from J, the junction contained 8 bases not matched to a gene. Germline values: CDR1 SGHTA, CDR2 FQGNSA. The CDR3 extends over 17 amino acids. The complete variable domain, with remaining parts taken from reference TRBV7-2 and TRBJ2-3, reads GAGVSQSPSNKVTEKGKDVELRCDPISGHTALYWYRQSLGQGLEFLIYFQGNSAPDKSGLPSDRFSAERTGGSVSTLTIQRTQQEDSAVYLCASSLALRDSPTDTQYFGPGTRLTVL.

V is TRBV18 and J is TRBJ2-1; tentatively, D is TRBD1 (5 bases). Per the germline V gene, CDR1 is KGHSH and CDR2 is LQKENI. V shed 0 bases and J shed 7 bases, with 13 bases lying between them. The CDR3 covers 15 residues. The chain's CDR3 is CASSPPAKGRNEQFF. CDR3 coding DNA: TGTGCCAGCTCACCACCGGCGAAGGGGCGTAATGAGCAGTTCTTC.

The chain combines TRBV7-8 with TRBJ2-1; 9 nucleotides agree with TRBD2. This CDR3 has 16 amino acids. Per the germline V gene, CDR1 is SGHVS and CDR2 is FQNEAQ. V lost 6 bases and J lost 3; bases outside the gene matches: 9. In DNA, the CDR3 is TGTGCCAGCAGTTCAGGGGTGCGGGAGGGCTACAATGAGCAGTTCTTC. This encodes CASSSGVREGYNEQFF.

V usage is TRBV20-1 and J usage is TRBJ2-7; no definite D call. Trimming stripped 0 bases from V and 0 bases from J, with 6 bases between. Germline CDR1 and CDR2: DFQATT and SNEGSKA (reference sequence). The CDR3 covers 13 residues. For the CDR3, the DNA is TGCAGTGCTAGAGAAGAAGCCTCCTACGAGCAGTACTTC. Translated: CSAREEASYEQYF.

This clonotype was seen more than once but under ten times. V and J are TRBV12-3 or TRBV12-4 and TRBJ2-5; D is undetermined. The CDR3 totals 14 residues. Trimming removed 3 bases from V and 2 bases from J, with 10 bases in between. CDR3 in amino acids: CASSFRHLQETQYF. Written as DNA, the CDR3 is TGTGCCAGCAGTTTCAGGCACCTGCAAGAGACCCAGTACTTC.

The V gene is TRBV6-1, the J gene TRBJ2-5, with 9 nucleotides matching TRBD2. With V trimmed by 6 bases and J by 11 bases, 25 bases remained unmatched. The V gene's germline CDR1 is MNHNS and CDR2 SASEGT. There are 18 residues in the CDR3. Here the CDR3 DNA reads TGTGCCAGCAGCTTTACGGGCCCCTGGGGCGGGAGGGGGCATGAGCAGTACTTC. Its translation is CASSFTGPWGGRGHEQYF.

This clonotype has a count of ten or more. The gene calls are TRBV6-1 and TRBJ2-7; 9 nucleotides match TRBD1. The CDR3 has 13 amino acids. Germline loops: CDR1 MNHNS, CDR2 SASEGT. V lost 6 bases, J lost 3 bases, and 3 bases stayed unmatched. In nucleotides, the CDR3 is TGTGCCAGCAGAGCGACAGGGGGCTACGAGCAGTACTTC. Protein product: CASRATGGYEQYF.

This chain connects TRBV28 to TRBJ2-5; TRBD2 aligns across 9 bases. The last part of the DNA fits TRBJ2-7 better; the J call may be wrong. The CDR3 has 16 amino acids. Per germline, CDR1 MDHEN and CDR2 SYDVKM. The chain's CDR3 is CASSSPRGLATYEQYF. The CDR3 coding sequence is TGTGCCAGCAGTTCCCCCCGGGGACTAGCTACCTACGAGCAGTACTTC.

This clonotype was observed a few times. This rearrangement joins TRBV15 to TRBJ2-5; TRBD2 matches 14 bases. This CDR3 spans 16 amino acids. CDR1 is LNHNV and CDR2 is YYDKDF in the germline V gene (reference sequence). V shed 0 bases and J 4 bases; nucleotides not matched to a gene: 1. The CDR3 reads CATSREGTSGRETQYF. The CDR3 DNA sequence: TGTGCCACCAGCAGAGAAGGGACTAGCGGGAGAGAGACCCAGTACTTC. Full variable domain (outside the CDR3, taken from reference TRBV15 and TRBJ2-5): DAMVIQNPRYQVTQFGKPVTLSCSQTLNHNVMYWYQQKSSQAPKLLFHYYDKDFNNEADTPDNFQSRRPNTSFCFLDIRSPGLGDTAMYLCATSREGTSGRETQYFGPGTRLLVL.

J is TRBJ1-5 and V is TRBV6-6; perhaps TRBD1 as D (5 bases). Germline lookup yields CDR1 MNHNY and CDR2 SVGAGI (reference sequence). This CDR3 is built from 15 residues. Trimming shortened V by 2 bases and J by 5 bases, and 13 bases separated the two germline ends. The CDR3 sequence is CASSYEGLVHQPQHF. The CDR3 bases are TGTGCCAGCAGTTACGAGGGGCTAGTCCATCAGCCCCAGCATTTT.

The DNA of the CDR3 is TGTGCCAGCAGCAATCGGGGCCGGGGTTGGTACGAGCAGTACTTC. Translation: CASSNRGRGWYEQYF. V usage is TRBV21-1 and J usage is TRBJ2-7; TRBD1 was called by the table and not checked on the DNA. TRBV21-1 is designated a pseudogene. CDR3 length equals 15 residues.

This rearrangement joins TRBV12-3 or TRBV12-4 to TRBJ1-1; D ambiguous. Trimming took off 6 bases at V and 10 bases at J, with 9 bases between the two ends. This CDR3 spans 10 amino acids. The DNA of the CDR3 is TGTGCCAGCAGCCAGGCAGTAGCTTTCTTT. Amino acid sequence: CASSQAVAFF.

The chain is built from TRBV11-2 and TRBJ2-4; maybe TRBD1 (5 bases). CDR1 is SGHAT and CDR2 is FQNNGV in the germline V gene. Trimming took 3 bases from V and 0 from J, leaving 18 bases between them. The CDR3 runs 18 residues. The CDR3 region is CASSFTTQNQGAKNIQYF. CDR3 sequence (DNA): TGTGCCAGCAGCTTTACAACACAGAACCAGGGAGCCAAAAACATTCAGTACTTC.

The J gene is TRBJ2-1, the V gene TRBV20-1; D is perhaps TRBD2 (6 bases). The DNA end is more similar to TRBJ2-7, so the J call may be wrong. The CDR3 has 13 amino acids. The germline V gene encodes CDR1 DFQATT and CDR2 SNEGSKA (reference sequence). In DNA, the CDR3 is TGCAGTGCTAGTCGCGGGGTTCTCAATGAGCAGTACTTC. Amino acids: CSASRGVLNEQYF.

The V call is TRBV27, the J call TRBJ2-1; D may be TRBD1 (6 bases). CDR1 is MNHEY, CDR2 SMNVEV, per germline (reference sequence). V lost 5 bases and J 6 bases, leaving 17 bases between the germline ends. The CDR3 runs to 15 residues. CDR3 sequence (DNA): TGTGCCAGCAGTCCTCCGGACAGCCCAACCAATGAGCAGTTCTTC. Protein: CASSPPDSPTNEQFF.

The gene calls are TRBV24-1 and TRBJ2-7, with 9 bases fitting TRBD1. Germline V CDR1 and CDR2: KGHDR, SFDVKD. The CDR3 is made up of 15 amino acids. The V and J ends lost 4 bases and 2 bases, in that order; junction bases with no gene match: 5. CDR3 DNA sequence: TGTGCCACCAGTGACTCTGGACAGGGGACCTACGAGCAGTACTTC. As protein: CATSDSGQGTYEQYF.

This clonotype was counted only a few times. The CDR3 bases are TGTGCCATCAGTGAGTCGGTCAGACAGTCATATGGCTACACCTTC. Its protein product is CAISESVRQSYGYTF. This chain uses TRBV10-3 with TRBJ1-2; possibly TRBD1 for D (5 bases). The CDR3 contains 15 residues. Trimming pared 0 bases from V and 5 bases from J, leaving 13 bases between. Germline V gene lookup returns CDR1 ENHRY and CDR2 SYGVKD.

The chain uses TRBV7-6 and TRBJ1-3, with D perhaps TRBD1 (5 bases). Trimming stripped 4 bases from V and 3 bases from J, with 16 bases between. Germline assignment: CDR1 SGHVS and CDR2 FNYEAQ. This CDR3 has 16 amino acids. CDR3 in DNA: TGTGCCAGCAGCTCAATCCCTGGGGGAGGTGGAAACACCATATATTTT. It yields the protein CASSSIPGGGGNTIYF.

The chain carries TRBV20-1 and TRBJ2-6; perhaps TRBD1 as D (8 bases). This CDR3 has 18 amino acids. The V end was cut by 6 bases, the J end by 4 bases, with 25 bases between. CDR1 and CDR2 (germline): DFQATT, SNEGSKA (reference sequence). The CDR3 sequence: CSAMGTGGGPSGANVLTF. CDR3 in DNA: TGCAGTGCGATGGGAACAGGGGGGGGTCCCTCCGGGGCCAACGTCCTGACTTTC.

This clonotype was picked up a small number of times. The CDR3: CASSLFAGGSYEQYF. The CDR3 DNA sequence: TGTGCCAGCAGTTTATTTGCGGGGGGTTCCTACGAGCAGTACTTC. The chain joins TRBV12-3 or TRBV12-4 to TRBJ2-7; 8 bases align to TRBD2. The V and J ends lost 2 bases and 1 base, in that order; junction bases with no gene match: 4. The CDR3 length is 15 residues.